The 14 T cell receptor beta chains in this list originate from one sample, sequenced in a study of T-cell reconstitution after alpha-beta-depleted transplantation in children. Preparing the TCRbeta library involved the use of unique molecular identifiers. Each CDR3 protein is one row after TCRdb ran MiXCR on the PCR reads. The profile covers about 110,000 distinct CDR3 sequences, with approximately 6.6% appearing a single time and roughly 24% taken by the ten largest. The sequencing here drew on PBMCs, mostly from graft donor cells, taken 360 days after TCRalphabeta/CD19-depleted stem cell transplant. The receptors derive from a male patient aged 2 to 10 who had a stem cell transplant for acute lymphoblastic leukemia, so the T cells may come from the graft donor.

The table lists this clonotype with many counts. J is TRBJ2-3 and V is TRBV19; the D call may be TRBD1 or TRBD2 (5 bases each). V was clipped by 10 bases and J by 5 bases, with 19 bases between them. This CDR3 spans 14 amino acids. Germline assignment: CDR1 LNHDA and CDR2 SQIVND (reference sequence). For the CDR3, the DNA is TGTGCCACCTCTACCCAGGGAGAAGTAGATACGCAGTATTTT. Protein: CATSTQGEVDTQYF.

This clonotype was counted many times. This chain joins TRBV10-2 and TRBJ1-6, with D unclear. The CDR3 has 15 amino acids. The V end was cut by 0 bases, the J end by 6 bases, with 9 bases between. Germline values: CDR1 WSHSY, CDR2 SAAADI. Here the CDR3 DNA reads TGCGCCAGCAGTGAGTCCGTAAATAGTAATTCACCCCTCCACTTT. This encodes CASSESVNSNSPLHF.

The J gene is TRBJ1-2, the V gene TRBV10-3; perhaps TRBD1 as D (6 bases). This CDR3 spans 16 amino acids. V dropped 5 bases and J dropped 0 bases, with 16 bases sitting between them. Germline V gene lookup returns CDR1 ENHRY and CDR2 SYGVKD. CDR3 nucleotide sequence: TGTGCCATCAGTCTTACCCCGACAGGAGCTAACTATGGCTACACCTTC. Translating it yields CAISLTPTGANYGYTF.

The rearrangement links TRBV6-1 to TRBJ2-4; D remains ambiguous. The CDR3 covers 13 residues. Trimming took 6 bases from V and 7 from J, leaving 13 bases between them. Looked up from germline, CDR1 is MNHNS and CDR2 is SASEGT. CDR3 in amino acids: CASSVSEANIQYF. The CDR3 DNA sequence: TGTGCCAGCAGCGTGTCCGAGGCGAACATTCAGTACTTC.

Notes on this clonotype: The junction differs from germline at one of its ends, possibly a read error. The V gene is TRBV5-1, the J gene TRBJ2-1, with TRBD2 matching over 7 bases. The germline gives CDR1 SGHRS, CDR2 YFSETQ. The CDR3 contains 15 residues. CDR3 coding DNA: TGCGACAGCAGGGAGGGAGGGAGCTCCTACAATGAGCAGTTCTTC. Translating gives CDSREGGSSYNEQFF.

Ten or more counts support this clonotype. The chain is built from TRBV7-9 and TRBJ2-7; 12 nucleotides agree with TRBD1. The CDR3 has 13 residues. With V trimmed by 4 bases and J by 12 bases, 7 bases remained unmatched. Germline-derived CDR1 and CDR2 are SEHNR and FQNEAQ (reference sequence). Here the CDR3 DNA reads TGTGCCAGCAGCTGGGACAGGGGGCAGAAGCGGTACTTC. It specifies CASSWDRGQKRYF.

The chain couples TRBV7-2 to TRBJ1-4; a possible D gene is TRBD1 (5 bases). The CDR3 totals 13 residues. The V end lost 5 bases, the J end lost 8 bases, and 12 bases lay between the germline ends. Germline V gene data show CDR1 as SGHTA and CDR2 as FQGNSA. The CDR3 coding sequence is TGTGCCAGCAGCCGGGGGGGTAAAGAAAAACTGTTTTTT. Translating it yields CASSRGGKEKLFF.

The table lists this clonotype with many counts. The chain combines TRBV6-5 with TRBJ1-1; perhaps TRBD1 as D (5 bases). Germline lookup yields CDR1 MNHEY and CDR2 SVGAGI. The germline V and J ends were trimmed by 1 base and 6 bases, with 18 bases remaining between them. This CDR3 is 16 amino acids long. The CDR3 sequence is CASSYYTGPGAAEAFF. CDR3 DNA sequence: TGTGCCAGCAGTTACTATACGGGGCCTGGAGCCGCTGAAGCTTTCTTT.

This clonotype was seen repeatedly, ten times or more. The gene calls are TRBV27 and TRBJ1-6; D is perhaps TRBD1 (5 bases). The CDR3 is 12 residues long. Germline assignment: CDR1 MNHEY and CDR2 SMNVEV (reference sequence). Trimming took 4 bases from V and 7 from J, leaving 5 bases between them. CDR3 bases: TGTGCCAGCAGTTGGGGGAATTCACCCCTCCACTTT. Amino acids: CASSWGNSPLHF.

This clonotype was detected many times. The chain has TRBV4-3 and TRBJ2-1, with 8 bases matching TRBD1. Germline values: CDR1 LGHNA, CDR2 YSLEER. The J segment lost 3 bases and the V segment lost 0 bases, leaving 4 bases of the junction unmatched. This CDR3 is 16 amino acids long. The CDR3 DNA reads TGCGCCAGCAGCCAAGATGGGACAGGTTACTACAATGAGCAGTTCTTC. Translating gives CASSQDGTGYYNEQFF.

This clonotype was found a few times. The chain has TRBV9 and TRBJ2-1; perhaps TRBD1 as D (5 bases). The germline V gene has CDR1 SGDLS and CDR2 YYNGEE. Trimming left V 3 bases short and J 0 bases short, with 10 bases between. CDR3 length: 15 residues. CDR3 bases: TGTGCCAGCAGCGGTCAGGGAAGCTCCTACAATGAGCAGTTCTTC. Translation: CASSGQGSSYNEQFF.

This clonotype occurred a few times. The gene calls are TRBV28 and TRBJ2-1; TRBD2 matches at 14 bases. CDR1 and CDR2 (germline): MDHEN, SYDVKM. Trimming removed 7 bases from V and 0 bases from J; junction bases left unmatched: 14. This CDR3 has 20 residues. The CDR3 DNA reads TGTGCCAGCACCCTAGGATGGACTAGCGGGGGGTGGAGCTCCTACAATGAGCAGTTCTTC. Protein product: CASTLGWTSGGWSSYNEQFF.

This clonotype was counted many times. The chain joins TRBV7-2 to TRBJ2-5; possible D gene TRBD1, 5 bases. Germline CDR1 is SGHTA and CDR2 is FQGNSA. The CDR3 loop spans 14 amino acids. Trimming left V 5 bases short and J 1 base short, with 11 bases between. CDR3 region: CASSPDSLQETQYF. CDR3 in DNA: TGTGCCAGCAGCCCCGACAGCCTCCAAGAGACCCAGTACTTC.

This clonotype was counted at least ten times. The chain joins TRBV5-1 to TRBJ2-3; D is possibly TRBD1 (5 bases). Trimming stripped 4 bases from V and 0 bases from J, with 15 bases between. The CDR3 extends over 16 amino acids. Germline assignment: CDR1 SGHRS and CDR2 YFSETQ. The CDR3 reads CASSHARQTSTDTQYF. The CDR3 bases are TGCGCCAGCAGCCATGCCCGACAGACTAGCACAGATACGCAGTATTTT.